These 9 T cell receptor beta chains were sequenced from one sample in a study of PD-L1 blockade in urothelial cancer. Some clones are missing from TCRdb's copy, which holds only in-frame ones; the method was immunoSEQ multiplex PCR. There are about 120,000 clones in the sample; around 89% occur only once, and more than 1.5% lies in the top ten. Indicated time point: peripheral blood 6 weeks after treatment start. The sequences come from PBMCs, collected around atezolizumab (anti-PD-L1) treatment. The receptor source for this set is a man in his 60s with urothelial cancer.

This chain uses TRBV5-6 with TRBJ2-1; 9 bases agree with TRBD2. Germline V gene data show CDR1 as SGHDT and CDR2 as YYEEEE. Germline trimming cut 7 bases from V and 4 bases from J; bases unmatched to any gene: 9. The CDR3 is made up of 15 amino acids. The CDR3 here is CASAGAGGSYNEQFF. In nucleotides, the CDR3 is TGTGCCAGCGCCGGGGCGGGGGGGTCTTACAATGAGCAGTTCTTC.

V gene TRBV20-1 combines with J gene TRBJ2-1; D is uncertain. Germline V CDR1 and CDR2: DFQATT, SNEGSKA (reference sequence). The CDR3 has 10 amino acids. Trimming took off 6 bases at V and 9 bases at J, with 9 bases between the two ends. CDR3 protein: CSARLSEQFF. The CDR3 coding sequence is TGCAGTGCAAGACTCAGTGAGCAGTTCTTC.

As DNA, the CDR3 is TGTGCCAGCAGTGCCCTAGGAGGGGTGGGGGAGACCCAGTACTTC. As protein: CASSALGGVGETQYF. The chain couples TRBV2 to TRBJ2-5, with a possible D match to TRBD2 (6 bases). V lost 4 bases to trimming and J lost 5 bases, with 17 bases between them. This CDR3 region has 15 residues. CDR1 is SNHLY, CDR2 FYNNEI, per germline.

The chain recombines TRBV6-1 with TRBJ2-1, with 16 nucleotides matching TRBD2. This CDR3 has 14 amino acids. Germline CDR1 is MNHNS and CDR2 is SASEGT. Trimming removed 6 bases from V and 14 bases from J; junction bases left unmatched: 7. The CDR3 reads CASSGTSGREEKFF. CDR3 nucleotide sequence: TGTGCCAGCAGCGGGACTAGCGGGAGGGAGGAGAAGTTCTTC.

The CDR3: CASSRQGSSYNEQFF. The DNA for the CDR3 is TGTGCCAGCAGCCGACAGGGCAGCTCCTACAATGAGCAGTTCTTC. The chain links TRBV7-9 to TRBJ2-1; 7 positions agree with TRBD1. The V gene end was trimmed by 5 bases and the J gene end by 0 bases; junction bases not matched to a gene: 4. Germline V gene sequence: CDR1 SEHNR, CDR2 FQNEAQ (reference sequence). This CDR3 is 15 amino acids long.

The V call is TRBV7-8, the J call TRBJ1-3; 8 nucleotides agree with TRBD1. This CDR3 contains 17 residues. Trimming cost V 1 base and J 2 bases; bases outside gene matches: 7. Per the germline V gene, CDR1 is SGHVS and CDR2 is FQNEAQ. In DNA form, the CDR3 reads TGTGCCAGCAGCTTAGTGATTGGACAGGGTACTGGAAACACCATATATTTT. Encoded protein: CASSLVIGQGTGNTIYF.

This rearrangement joins TRBV6-1 to TRBJ1-5, with D possibly matching TRBD1 (5 bases). Germline CDR1 MNHNS, CDR2 SASEGT. The CDR3 is made up of 13 amino acids. V was cut by 4 bases and J by 4 bases, with 8 bases left in between. Here the CDR3 reads CASSGRQNQPQHF. CDR3 DNA: TGTGCCAGCAGTGGACGACAGAATCAGCCCCAGCATTTT.

The rearrangement uses TRBV5-1 and TRBJ2-2; 11 nucleotides line up with TRBD1. Trimming at V came to 4 bases and at J to 3 bases, leaving 2 bases not matched to a gene. Germline CDR1 is SGHRS and CDR2 is YFSETQ. This CDR3 is 15 amino acids long. The CDR3 region is CASSRGQGDTGELFF. The CDR3 DNA is TGCGCCAGCAGCCGGGGACAGGGGGACACCGGGGAGCTGTTTTTT.

This rearrangement joins TRBV5-4 to TRBJ2-1, with 7 bases identical to TRBD2. The CDR3 has 15 amino acids. Trimming cost V 4 bases and J 4 bases; bases outside gene matches: 8. From germline, CDR1 is SGHNT and CDR2 YYREEE (reference sequence). The DNA for the CDR3 is TGTGCCAGCAGCCCTGGGGCTAGCGGATACAATGAGCAGTTCTTC. Protein product: CASSPGASGYNEQFF.